One sample yielded the 15 T cell receptor beta chains listed below, sequenced in a study of shared clonotypes between healthy human individuals. Only in-frame clones appear in the TCRdb table, and some are missing; sequencing was by immunoSEQ multiplex PCR. The table lists some 1 million clones, about 76% of them singletons, with 1.2% to 1.5% in the top ten. The sequenced sample consisted of memory CD4+ T cells sorted from blood. Subset meaning: CD45RA-negative fraction. The receptor source for this set is a man between 18 and 29 years old in good health.

The sample holds one count of this clone. V gene TRBV27 combines with J gene TRBJ2-1, with D possibly being TRBD2 (6 bases). Germline values: CDR1 MNHEY, CDR2 SMNVEV (reference sequence). The CDR3 is 20 residues long. V lost 6 bases and J lost 4, with 31 bases in between. The CDR3 DNA reads as TGTGCCAGCAGCTATATGCCTAGGCAGGCCCGCGGGGTCCGATACAATGAGCAGTTCTTC. It translates to CASSYMPRQARGVRYNEQFF.

The chain joins TRBV15 to TRBJ2-7; the match to TRBD2 covers 11 bases. This CDR3 region has 14 residues. Germline V gene data show CDR1 as LNHNV and CDR2 as YYDKDF (reference sequence). V lost 5 bases, J lost 3 bases, and 3 bases stayed unmatched. DNA of the CDR3: TGTGCCACCAGCGGCGGACTAGCGGGCTACGAGCAGTACTTC. Translated, it gives CATSGGLAGYEQYF.

The V and J genes are TRBV7-2 and TRBJ2-2; D is ambiguous. V dropped 5 bases and J dropped 3 bases, with 7 bases sitting between them. This CDR3 contains 13 residues. Germline CDR1 and CDR2: SGHTA and FQGNSA. CDR3 nucleotides: TGTGCCAGCAGCCCACAACACACCGGGGAGCTGTTTTTT. It encodes CASSPQHTGELFF.

There are many counts of this clone. The chain combines TRBV6-1 with TRBJ2-7, with 7 bases lining up with TRBD1. Trimming cost V 6 bases and J 6 bases; bases outside gene matches: 5. This CDR3 has 12 amino acids. Per germline, CDR1 MNHNS and CDR2 SASEGT. Written as DNA, the CDR3 is TGTGCCAGCAGAGAAACAGGGGCCGAGCAGTACTTC. Its translation: CASRETGAEQYF.

This clone was seen just once. The chain uses TRBV20-1 and TRBJ2-5, with D hard to call. CDR1 is DFQATT, CDR2 SNEGSKA, per germline (reference sequence). V was clipped by 8 bases and J by 5 bases, with 12 bases between them. The CDR3 runs to 11 residues. The CDR3 bases are TGCAGTCGACCGGCCGGGGAGACCCAGTACTTC. Translating it yields CSRPAGETQYF.

In the case of this clone: Other DNA sequences in the sample encode the same CDR3. The V and J genes are TRBV7-9 and TRBJ2-2, with D uncertain. The V end lost 0 bases, the J end lost 4 bases, and 6 bases lay between the germline ends. The CDR3 has 14 residues. CDR1 and CDR2 (germline): SEHNR, FQNEAQ (reference sequence). CDR3 loop: CASSLAGGTGELFF. The DNA of the CDR3 is TGTGCCAGCAGCTTAGCGGGTGGCACCGGGGAGCTGTTTTTT.

With respect to this clone: Just one base apart from a much larger clone, this may be a read error. The rearrangement uses TRBV6-5 and TRBJ2-2; D call uncertain. This CDR3 region has 12 residues. Germline assignment: CDR1 MNHEY and CDR2 SVGAGI. Trimming pared 8 bases from V and 1 base from J, leaving 5 bases between. CDR3 in amino acids: CASGMNTGELFF. In DNA, the CDR3 is TGTGCCAGCGGAATGAACACCGGGGAGCTGTTTTTT.

This clone was seen only a few times. The J gene is TRBJ2-7, the V gene TRBV11-2, with 9 nucleotides matching TRBD1. CDR1 and CDR2 from the germline V gene are SGHAT and FQNNGV. The CDR3 has 15 residues. The ends lost 3 bases at V and 4 bases at J; junction bases unmatched: 7. The DNA of the CDR3 is TGTGCCAGCAGCTTGGCGGGGACAGGGCTTTACGAGCAGTACTTC. This encodes CASSLAGTGLYEQYF.

The rearrangement joins TRBV7-2 to TRBJ2-1; perhaps TRBD1 as D (6 bases). Trimming took off 2 bases at V and 10 bases at J, with 18 bases between the two ends. This CDR3 is built from 15 residues. The germline V gene encodes CDR1 SGHTA and CDR2 FQGNSA. The CDR3, as DNA: TGTGCCAGCAGCTTATCCAGGGGCCTTCTCGGGGAGCAGTTCTTC. Protein sequence: CASSLSRGLLGEQFF.

Points on this clone: The sample contains more than one DNA sequence encoding this CDR3. The chain couples TRBV18 to TRBJ1-1; the D is unclear. This CDR3 has 13 amino acids. Germline-derived CDR1 and CDR2 are KGHSH and LQKENI. The V end was cut by 3 bases, the J end by 1 base, with 6 bases between. The CDR3 here is CASSPDQNTEAFF. DNA of the CDR3: TGTGCCAGCTCACCGGACCAGAACACTGAAGCTTTCTTT. Full variable domain (missing parts from reference TRBV18 and TRBJ1-1): NAGVMQNPRHLVRRRGQEARLRCSPMKGHSHVYWYRQLPEEGLKFMVYLQKENIIDESGMPKERFSAEFPKEGPSILRIQQVVRGDSAAYFCASSPDQNTEAFFGQGTRLTVV.

This chain joins TRBV7-2 and TRBJ2-1; 13 nucleotides line up with TRBD2. The CDR3 sequence is 16 residues long. The V and J ends lost 5 bases and 9 bases, in that order; junction bases with no gene match: 10. Germline V gene lookup returns CDR1 SGHTA and CDR2 FQGNSA. The CDR3 nucleotides are TGTGCCAGCAGCCCAGGACTAGCGGGGGCCCTCAGTGAGCAGTTCTTC. Its translation is CASSPGLAGALSEQFF.

The V and J genes are TRBV2 and TRBJ1-6, with TRBD1 identical over 8 bases. Losses at the gene ends were 5 bases for V and 0 bases for J; bases not matched to a gene: 0. This CDR3 comprises 15 residues. Germline CDR1 reads SNHLY; CDR2 reads FYNNEI. DNA of the CDR3: TGTGCCAGCAGTCAGGGGGCCTCCTATAATTCACCCCTCCACTTT. Encoded protein: CASSQGASYNSPLHF.

The chain links TRBV18 to TRBJ1-1; tentatively, D is TRBD1 (6 bases). Germline-derived CDR1 and CDR2 are KGHSH and LQKENI. Trimming took 1 base from V and 5 from J, leaving 11 bases between them. The CDR3 contains 14 residues. The CDR3 sequence: CASSPQGGVTEAFF. The CDR3 bases are TGTGCCAGCTCACCACAAGGGGGGGTGACTGAAGCTTTCTTT.

The chain links TRBV2 to TRBJ2-7; D might be TRBD1 or TRBD2, each matching 6 bases. This CDR3 region has 15 residues. The germline CDR1 and CDR2 sequences are SNHLY and FYNNEI. Trimming took off 6 bases at V and 0 bases at J, with 15 bases between the two ends. CDR3 residues: CASRRGAGSSYEQYF. CDR3 nucleotide sequence: TGTGCCAGCAGGAGGGGGGCGGGGAGCTCCTACGAGCAGTACTTC.

The chain is built from TRBV9 and TRBJ2-1; D gene ambiguous. Germline V lookup: CDR1 SGDLS, CDR2 YYNGEE. The CDR3 has 15 residues. Trimming took off 3 bases at V and 1 base at J, with 11 bases between the two ends. CDR3 residues: CASSGQRRSYNEQFF. CDR3 DNA sequence: TGTGCCAGCAGCGGCCAGCGTAGATCCTACAATGAGCAGTTCTTC. Full variable domain (outside the CDR3, taken from reference TRBV9 and TRBJ2-1): DSGVTQTPKHLITATGQRVTLRCSPRSGDLSVYWYQQSLDQGLQFLIQYYNGEERAKGNILERFSAQQFPDLHSELNLSSLELGDSALYFCASSGQRRSYNEQFFGPGTRLTVL.